Here is one T cell receptor beta chain with its context. Antigen: not known. Generated by immunoSEQ multiplex PCR, the TCRdb table keeps only in-frame clones and is missing some. The sample carries approximately 96,000 clones, 86% recorded once. V shed 2 bases and J shed 7 bases, with 11 bases lying between them. CDR1 and CDR2 (germline): SGHTA, FQGNSA. The CDR3 length is 13 residues. This record belongs to a study of T cell responses to AZD1222 COVID-19 vaccine. Study outcomes and limitations: It should be noted that donors were predominantly white British and more often female, and clonal diversity was possibly underestimated. Spike-specific TCRs gained breadth and depth after people received two AZD1222 doses.

The specimen comprised peripheral blood, sampled 28 days after the second AZD1222 dose. The chain recombines TRBV7-2 with TRBJ2-5, with D possibly called TRBD1 or TRBD2 (5 bases each). The clonotype comes from an adult who received the AZD1222 COVID-19 vaccine. The chain's CDR3 is CASSLPRGVTQYF. Written as DNA, the CDR3 is TGTGCCAGCAGCTTACCTAGGGGAGTGACCCAGTACTTC. Combining the CDR3 with reference TRBV7-2 and TRBJ2-5 gives the whole variable domain GAGVSQSPSNKVTEKGKDVELRCDPISGHTALYWYRQSLGQGLEFLIYFQGNSAPDKSGLPSDRFSAERTGGSVSTLTIQRTQQEDSAVYLCASSLPRGVTQYFGPGTRLLVL.